These 5 T cell receptor beta chains came from one sample sequenced in a study of blood T cells in healthy people across ages. Primed by a sample-barcoded 5' primer and a J-beta primer mix, a second PCR proceeded for roughly 6 to 12 cycles. TCRdb ran MiXCR on the 5' RACE reads and lists one entry per CDR3 protein. The table includes 730,000 or so distinct CDR3 sequences, approximately 40% detected once. The sample was blood. These receptors came from an elderly man in good health.

This clonotype was counted a few times. The chain recombines TRBV6-6 with TRBJ2-5; the D gene is possibly TRBD2 (5 bases). The CDR3 extends over 14 amino acids. The germline gives CDR1 MNHNY, CDR2 SVGAGI (reference sequence). Trimming took off 2 bases at V and 3 bases at J, with 10 bases between the two ends. The CDR3 here is CASSYPGEKETQYF. The CDR3 DNA is TGTGCCAGCAGTTACCCCGGGGAAAAAGAGACCCAGTACTTC.

This rearrangement joins TRBV7-2 to TRBJ2-5; TRBD2 aligns across 9 bases. Looked up from germline, CDR1 is SGHTA and CDR2 is FQGNSA. Trimming took 3 bases from V and 11 from J; bases not matched to a gene: 19. The CDR3 contains 17 residues. The CDR3 DNA reads TGTGCCAGCAGCTTTATAGCGGGGGTTCCGAAGTACAATGAGCAGTACTTC. This gives the protein CASSFIAGVPKYNEQYF.

The chain employs TRBV4-3 and TRBJ1-1, with D unclear. V shed 2 bases and J shed 0 bases, with 7 bases lying between them. Germline-derived CDR1 and CDR2 are LGHNA and YSLEER. The CDR3 loop spans 14 amino acids. The CDR3 reads CASSQSLMNTEAFF. In DNA form, the CDR3 reads TGCGCCAGCAGCCAAAGTCTGATGAACACTGAAGCTTTCTTT.

Turning to this clonotype: A much larger clone is a single base away; this may be a read error. The chain has TRBV7-9 and TRBJ1-2; D gene ambiguous. Germline CDR1 reads SEHNR; CDR2 reads FQNEAQ (reference sequence). The ends were cut back, 6 bases at V and 7 bases at J, with 15 bases in the middle. This CDR3 is 13 amino acids long. The CDR3 is CASSTPRLCGYTF. CDR3 sequence (DNA): TGTGCCAGCAGTACCCCCAGACTCTGTGGCTACACCTTC.

The gene calls are TRBV29-1 and TRBJ2-3; D is perhaps TRBD1 (6 bases). Germline V gene lookup returns CDR1 SQVTM and CDR2 ANQGSEA. This CDR3 has 17 residues. The germline V and J ends were trimmed by 6 bases and 6 bases, with 28 bases remaining between them. This CDR3 reads CSVGGGPPPRHTDTQYF. For the CDR3, the DNA is TGCAGCGTAGGGGGTGGTCCACCCCCTCGCCATACGGATACGCAGTATTTT.